What follows are 7 T cell receptor beta chains derived from one specimen sequenced in a study of T cell responses to AZD1222 COVID-19 vaccine. Assay: immunoSEQ multiplex PCR; the TCRdb copy retains only in-frame clones and omits some. This sample has about 270,000 clones; around 93% occur once, and the top ten carry 0.5% to 0.65%. Sequenced here: peripheral blood, sampled 28 days after the second AZD1222 dose. The receptors stem from an adult who received the AZD1222 COVID-19 vaccine.

The J gene is TRBJ1-2, the V gene TRBV28, with D possibly being TRBD1 (5 bases). The CDR3 has 12 residues. V was pared by 4 bases and J by 4 bases, with 7 bases between. The germline V gene has CDR1 MDHEN and CDR2 SYDVKM. Here the CDR3 reads CASSSGSYGYTF. The CDR3 nucleotides are TGTGCCAGCAGTTCAGGGAGCTATGGCTACACCTTC.

The V and J genes are TRBV6-5 and TRBJ2-3; perhaps D is TRBD1 or TRBD2 (5 bases each). Trimming cost V 6 bases and J 1 base, with 11 bases left between them. Per the germline V gene, CDR1 is MNHEY and CDR2 is SVGAGI. The CDR3 extends over 14 amino acids. The CDR3 sequence: CASRAGAGTDTQYF. In DNA, the CDR3 is TGTGCCAGCAGGGCCGGGGCTGGCACAGATACGCAGTATTTT.

This clone is a singleton in its sample. The rearrangement links TRBV18 to TRBJ2-7; 7 nucleotides align to TRBD2. The CDR3 covers 12 residues. CDR1 is KGHSH and CDR2 is LQKENI in the germline V gene. In DNA, the CDR3 is TGTGCGTCGGGAGGCACACCCTACGAGCAGTACTTC. This encodes CASGGTPYEQYF.

This chain joins TRBV28 and TRBJ1-3; no clear D gene. The CDR3 loop spans 12 amino acids. Germline lookup yields CDR1 MDHEN and CDR2 SYDVKM. V lost 4 bases and J 8 bases, leaving 9 bases between the germline ends. Here the CDR3 DNA reads TGTGCCAGCAGTTCGAGGGAGCACACCATATATTTT. It specifies CASSSREHTIYF. Based on the CDR3 plus reference TRBV28 and TRBJ1-3, the full variable domain is DVKVTQSSRYLVKRTGEKVFLECVQDMDHENMFWYRQDPGLGLRLIYFSYDVKMKEKGDIPEGYSVSREKKERFSLILESASTNQTSMYLCASSSREHTIYFGEGSWLTVV.

The chain has TRBV6-5 and TRBJ2-7, with TRBD1 identical over 9 bases. J gave up 3 bases and V 7 bases, and 10 bases lay outside the gene matches. The CDR3 has 15 amino acids. Germline assignment: CDR1 MNHEY and CDR2 SVGAGI. The CDR3, as DNA: TGTGCCAGCACCGAACCGGGACAGGGCCGCTACGAGCAGTACTTC. Translating it yields CASTEPGQGRYEQYF.

The rearrangement uses TRBV7-9 and TRBJ1-2; D gene ambiguous. The CDR3 runs to 12 residues. Between the trimmed V and J ends, which lost 8 bases and 5 bases, there was a span of 12 bases. Germline values: CDR1 SEHNR, CDR2 FQNEAQ (reference sequence). The DNA of the CDR3 is TGTGCCAGCGGAAGACCTGGGTATGGCTACACCTTC. It translates to CASGRPGYGYTF.

CDR3 DNA: TGTGCCAGCAGCTTAGTCCCAGGGGGCCAATCACCCCTCCACTTT. Residues: CASSLVPGGQSPLHF. V gene TRBV11-2 combines with J gene TRBJ1-6, with 8 bases aligning to TRBD1. The CDR3 has 15 residues. Germline CDR1 SGHAT, CDR2 FQNNGV. Losses at the gene ends were 1 base for V and 10 bases for J; bases not matched to a gene: 6. Based on the CDR3 plus reference TRBV11-2 and TRBJ1-6, the full variable domain is EAGVAQSPRYKIIEKRQSVAFWCNPISGHATLYWYQQILGQGPKLLIQFQNNGVVDDSQLPKDRFSAERLKGVDSTLKIQPAKLEDSAVYLCASSLVPGGQSPLHFGNGTRLTVT.